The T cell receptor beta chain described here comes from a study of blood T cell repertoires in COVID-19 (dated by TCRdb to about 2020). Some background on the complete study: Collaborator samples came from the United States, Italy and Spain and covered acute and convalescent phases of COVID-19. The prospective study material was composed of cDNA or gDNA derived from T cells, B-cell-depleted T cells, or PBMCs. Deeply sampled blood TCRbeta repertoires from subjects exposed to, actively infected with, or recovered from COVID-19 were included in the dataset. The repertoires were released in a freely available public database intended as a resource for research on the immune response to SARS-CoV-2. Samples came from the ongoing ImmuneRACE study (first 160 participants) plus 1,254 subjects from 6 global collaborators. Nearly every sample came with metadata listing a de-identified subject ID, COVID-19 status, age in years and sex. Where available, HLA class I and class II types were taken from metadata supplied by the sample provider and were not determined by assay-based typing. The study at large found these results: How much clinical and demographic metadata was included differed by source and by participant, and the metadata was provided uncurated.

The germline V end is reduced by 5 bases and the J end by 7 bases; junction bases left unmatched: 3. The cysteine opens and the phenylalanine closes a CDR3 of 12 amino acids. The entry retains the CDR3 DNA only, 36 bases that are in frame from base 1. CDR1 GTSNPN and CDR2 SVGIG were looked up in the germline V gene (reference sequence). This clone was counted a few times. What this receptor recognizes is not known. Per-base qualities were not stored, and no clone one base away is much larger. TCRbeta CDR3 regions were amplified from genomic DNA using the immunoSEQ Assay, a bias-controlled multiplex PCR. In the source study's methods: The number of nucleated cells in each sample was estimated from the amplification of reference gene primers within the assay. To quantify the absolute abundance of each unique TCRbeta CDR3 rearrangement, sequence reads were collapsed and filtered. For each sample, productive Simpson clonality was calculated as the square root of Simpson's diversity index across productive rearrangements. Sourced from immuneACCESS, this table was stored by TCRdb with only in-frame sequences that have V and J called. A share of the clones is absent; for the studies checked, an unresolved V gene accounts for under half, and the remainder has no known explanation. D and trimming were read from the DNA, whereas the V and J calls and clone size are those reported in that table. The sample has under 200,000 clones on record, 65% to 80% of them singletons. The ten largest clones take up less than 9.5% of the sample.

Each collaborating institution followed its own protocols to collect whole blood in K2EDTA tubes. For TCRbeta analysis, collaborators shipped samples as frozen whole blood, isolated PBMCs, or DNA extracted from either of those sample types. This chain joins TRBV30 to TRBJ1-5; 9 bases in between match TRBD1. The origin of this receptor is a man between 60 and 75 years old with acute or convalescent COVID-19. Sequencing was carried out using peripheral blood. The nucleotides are TGTGCCTGGGACAGGGGGGGACAGCCCCAGCATTTT. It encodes CAWDRGGQPQHF.